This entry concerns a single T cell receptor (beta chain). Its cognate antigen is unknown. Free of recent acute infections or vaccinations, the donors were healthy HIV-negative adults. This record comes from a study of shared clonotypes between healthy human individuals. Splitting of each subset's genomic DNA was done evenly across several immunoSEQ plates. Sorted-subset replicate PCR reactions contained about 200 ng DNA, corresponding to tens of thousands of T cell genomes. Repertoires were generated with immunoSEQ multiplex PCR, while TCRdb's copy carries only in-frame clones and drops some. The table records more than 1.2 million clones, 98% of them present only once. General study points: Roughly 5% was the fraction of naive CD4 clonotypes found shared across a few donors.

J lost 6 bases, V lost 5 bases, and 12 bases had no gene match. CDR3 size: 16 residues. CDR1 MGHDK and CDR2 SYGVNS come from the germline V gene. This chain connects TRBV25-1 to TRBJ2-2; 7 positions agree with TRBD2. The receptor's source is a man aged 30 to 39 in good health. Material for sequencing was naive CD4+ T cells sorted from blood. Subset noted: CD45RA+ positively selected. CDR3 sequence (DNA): TGTGCCAGCAGTCCCCCCAGGACTAGTATTCCCGGGGAGCTGTTTTTT. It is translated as CASSPPRTSIPGELFF.